These 14 T cell receptor beta chains were all obtained from the same sample, sequenced in a study of T cell repertoires in cytomegalovirus infection. For these TCRs, the target antigens are not known. TCRdb processed the reads anew with MiXCR; each CDR3 protein has one entry. The sample consists of about 340,000 distinct CDR3 sequences, roughly 29% of them appearing once. The material was cultured PBMCs, obtained from culture after CMV antigen stimulation. Source of these receptors: a human donor in good health (CMV status not recorded). Some clones in this sample may be carry-over from other donors' samples.

This clonotype was seen only a few times. The chain recombines TRBV4-1 with TRBJ1-5, with a weak D call TRBD1 (6 bases). The V gene lost 1 base and the J gene lost 5 bases, with 15 bases spanning the gap. From germline, CDR1 is MGHRA and CDR2 YSYEKL. There are 16 residues in the CDR3. CDR3 coding DNA: TGCGCCAGCAGCCAAGGCGCAGGGGACAATTATCAGCCCCAGCATTTT. Its translation is CASSQGAGDNYQPQHF.

This clonotype was recorded at least ten times. The rearrangement uses TRBV7-2 and TRBJ1-2; a possible D gene is TRBD1 (6 bases). Germline V CDR1 and CDR2: SGHTA, FQGNSA. The CDR3 has 13 residues. The V gene lost 2 bases and the J gene lost 8 bases, with 12 bases spanning the gap. Here the CDR3 reads CASSLNRDQGYTF. In nucleotides, the CDR3 is TGTGCCAGCAGCTTAAACAGGGATCAAGGCTACACCTTC.

The sample holds many counts of this clonotype. The V gene is TRBV7-2, the J gene TRBJ2-1; 8 bases map to TRBD2. CDR3 length: 16 residues. Germline CDR1 SGHTA, CDR2 FQGNSA. V was pared by 5 bases and J by 6 bases, with 12 bases of the junction left unmatched. CDR3 DNA: TGTGCCAGCAGCCCCGGGGGGGCGGCCGGATTCAATGAGCAGTTCTTC. Encoded protein: CASSPGGAAGFNEQFF.

The V and J genes are TRBV28 and TRBJ1-4; D perhaps matches TRBD1 (5 bases). The CDR3 spans 14 residues. V was pared by 4 bases and J by 6 bases, with 12 bases between. Germline CDR1 is MDHEN and CDR2 is SYDVKM. In DNA form, the CDR3 reads TGTGCCAGCAGTTCCCCGGAAGGGGATGAAAAACTGTTTTTT. It specifies CASSSPEGDEKLFF.

The chain combines TRBV12-3 or TRBV12-4 with TRBJ2-7, with D perhaps matching TRBD1 or TRBD2 (5 bases each). V gave up 1 base and J gave up 6 bases, with 10 bases separating them. The CDR3 sequence is 13 residues long. CDR3 sequence (DNA): TGTGCCAGCAGTTTAGTGCAGGGACCCGAGCAGTACTTC. Amino acids: CASSLVQGPEQYF.

This clonotype was picked up many times. V and J are TRBV7-2 and TRBJ2-1; tentative D call: TRBD1 (6 bases). The ends were cut back, 3 bases at V and 5 bases at J, with 8 bases in the middle. CDR3 length: 13 residues. The V gene's germline CDR1 is SGHTA and CDR2 FQGNSA. DNA for the CDR3: TGTGCCAGCAGCTTGGACAGAGACAATGAGCAGTTCTTC. It specifies CASSLDRDNEQFF. Full variable domain (outside the CDR3, taken from reference TRBV7-2 and TRBJ2-1): GAGVSQSPSNKVTEKGKDVELRCDPISGHTALYWYRQSLGQGLEFLIYFQGNSAPDKSGLPSDRFSAERTGGSVSTLTIQRTQQEDSAVYLCASSLDRDNEQFFGPGTRLTVL.

The rearrangement joins TRBV5-5 to TRBJ2-1; 8 bases are shared with TRBD2. Trimming at V came to 2 bases and at J to 14 bases, leaving 3 bases not matched to a gene. In germline, CDR1 is SGHKS, CDR2 YYEKEE (reference sequence). The CDR3 runs to 11 residues. CDR3 region: CASSFKREKFF. The CDR3 nucleotides read TGTGCCAGCAGCTTTAAGCGGGAGAAGTTCTTC.

This chain joins TRBV24-1 and TRBJ2-5, with D tentatively TRBD1 (5 bases). CDR3 length: 15 residues. The germline CDR1 and CDR2 sequences are KGHDR and SFDVKD. Deletions cut 3 bases from V and 2 bases from J, with 12 bases between. CDR3: CATSDPSRAQETQYF. CDR3 bases: TGTGCCACCAGTGATCCCTCCAGGGCTCAAGAGACCCAGTACTTC.

Ten or more counts support this clonotype. This chain links TRBV7-6 with TRBJ2-2, with 10 positions matching TRBD2. Germline lookup yields CDR1 SGHVS and CDR2 FNYEAQ. The junction had 7 bases not matched to a gene; V was cut back by 3 bases and J by 0 bases. The CDR3 loop spans 18 amino acids. CDR3 loop: CASSFGTSARPNTGELFF. The CDR3 nucleotides read TGTGCCAGCAGCTTCGGGACTAGCGCAAGACCGAACACCGGGGAGCTGTTTTTT.

This clonotype was found a few times. The rearrangement uses TRBV7-2 and TRBJ2-1, with TRBD2 as a possible D gene (6 bases). The CDR3 consists of 15 residues. Looked up from germline, CDR1 is SGHTA and CDR2 is FQGNSA. The V and J ends lost 1 base and 4 bases respectively, with 11 bases between them. CDR3 nucleotide sequence: TGTGCCAGCAGCTTAGAGGCGGGGCGATACAATGAGCAGTTCTTC. Translated: CASSLEAGRYNEQFF. Together with reference TRBV7-2 and TRBJ2-1, the CDR3 gives the full variable domain: GAGVSQSPSNKVTEKGKDVELRCDPISGHTALYWYRQSLGQGLEFLIYFQGNSAPDKSGLPSDRFSAERTGGSVSTLTIQRTQQEDSAVYLCASSLEAGRYNEQFFGPGTRLTVL.

This clonotype was detected once. J is TRBJ2-1 and V is TRBV15; TRBD2 is a possible D gene (5 bases). Trimming shortened V by 0 bases and J by 5 bases, and 5 bases separated the two germline ends. The CDR3 consists of 13 residues. Looked up from germline, CDR1 is LNHNV and CDR2 is YYDKDF (reference sequence). The CDR3 nucleotides are TGTGCCACCAGCAGAGAAGCGGACAATGAGCAGTTCTTC. This gives the protein CATSREADNEQFF.

DNA of the CDR3: TGTGCCAGCGGCCCAGTCGGGAGTTACTATGGCTACACCTTC. It encodes CASGPVGSYYGYTF. The chain uses TRBV9 and TRBJ1-2; D not certain. The germline CDR1 and CDR2 sequences are SGDLS and YYNGEE. The CDR3 extends over 14 amino acids. V was trimmed by 7 bases and J by 3 bases, leaving 16 bases between them.

This clonotype was observed many times. V is TRBV12-3 or TRBV12-4 and J is TRBJ1-5; D gene unclear. The length of the CDR3 is 15 residues. V lost 2 bases and J lost 0, with 8 bases in between. CDR3 region: CASSLMTDSNQPQHF. The DNA of the CDR3 is TGTGCCAGCAGTTTAATGACTGATAGCAATCAGCCCCAGCATTTT.

This clonotype has more than one count but fewer than ten. The J gene is TRBJ1-1, the V gene TRBV12-3 or TRBV12-4; D is undetermined. Trimming stripped 4 bases from V and 2 bases from J, with 14 bases between. This CDR3 has 15 amino acids. The CDR3 DNA sequence: TGTGCCAGCAGTTCCAACCACGGTTCTAACACTGAAGCTTTCTTT. Its translation: CASSSNHGSNTEAFF.